These 18 T cell receptor beta chains originate from one sample sequenced in a study of Siglec-9 on CD8 T cells in melanoma. Sequencing was performed with immunoSEQ multiplex PCR; in TCRdb, only in-frame clones are kept and a portion is missing. The repertoire holds around 39,000 clones, 65% to 85% seen once, with roughly 1.8% in the top ten. Specimen: Siglec-9- CD8+ T cells sorted from blood. All receptors derive from a human donor in good health.

This clone was picked up a small number of times. The chain joins TRBV30 to TRBJ1-1; no firm D call. The CDR3 has 12 amino acids. In germline, CDR1 is GTSNPN, CDR2 SVGIG (reference sequence). Trimming cost V 2 bases and J 4 bases, with 8 bases left between them. The CDR3 is CAWSFGGTEAFF. For the CDR3, the DNA is TGTGCCTGGAGTTTTGGCGGCACTGAAGCTTTCTTT.

V usage is TRBV29-1 and J usage is TRBJ1-1, with D unresolved. CDR3 length: 13 amino acids. The germline gives CDR1 SQVTM, CDR2 ANQGSEA. The ends were cut back, 7 bases at V and 0 bases at J, with 12 bases in the middle. CDR3: CSAEDGLNTEAFF. The CDR3 DNA reads TGCAGCGCTGAGGACGGTCTGAACACTGAAGCTTTCTTT.

The rearrangement joins TRBV28 to TRBJ1-5; D may be TRBD1 (5 bases). The CDR3 loop spans 15 amino acids. Germline V lookup: CDR1 MDHEN, CDR2 SYDVKM. Trimming left V 6 bases short and J 1 base short, with 13 bases between. The CDR3 DNA reads TGTGCCAGCAGGGTCAGGGTTTCGAGCAATCAGCCCCAGCATTTT. It codes for CASRVRVSSNQPQHF.

CDR3 sequence reads: CASNEQGSGETQYF. DNA of the CDR3: TGTGCCAGCAATGAACAGGGGTCGGGAGAGACCCAGTACTTC. The chain recombines TRBV27 with TRBJ2-5; 7 bases are a match to TRBD1. The CDR3 spans 14 residues. Per the germline V gene, CDR1 is MNHEY and CDR2 is SMNVEV (reference sequence). V lost 7 bases and J lost 4; bases outside the gene matches: 9.

The V and J genes are TRBV10-3 and TRBJ1-1; D gene ambiguous. Per germline, CDR1 ENHRY and CDR2 SYGVKD. The CDR3 loop spans 15 amino acids. V lost 0 bases and J lost 4, with 12 bases in between. The CDR3 is CAISESGGSGTEAFF. The DNA for the CDR3 is TGTGCCATCAGTGAGTCGGGAGGTAGTGGCACTGAAGCTTTCTTT.

The chain uses TRBV11-1 and TRBJ2-3; 12 bases map to TRBD2. This CDR3 spans 16 amino acids. The germline V gene encodes CDR1 SGHAT and CDR2 FQDESV (reference sequence). V was pared by 6 bases and J by 2 bases, with 6 bases of the junction left unmatched. The CDR3 bases are TGTGCCAGCAGTGGGACTAGCGGGCTATACACAGATACGCAGTATTTT. Translation gives CASSGTSGLYTDTQYF.

This clone is a singleton in its sample. This sequence joins TRBV7-9 and TRBJ2-7; tentative D call: TRBD2 (6 bases). Germline V CDR1 and CDR2: SEHNR, FQNEAQ (reference sequence). The CDR3 runs to 17 residues. The ends were cut back, 5 bases at V and 2 bases at J, with 22 bases in the middle. The CDR3 region has the DNA TGTGCCAGCAGCCCGGAGGGTGGAGCGTCCGGGGCCTACGAGCAGTACTTC. Translated: CASSPEGGASGAYEQYF.

The gene calls are TRBV27 and TRBJ1-6; D call uncertain. Trimming left V 8 bases short and J 4 bases short, with 12 bases between. Per the germline V gene, CDR1 is MNHEY and CDR2 is SMNVEV (reference sequence). There are 14 residues in the CDR3. This CDR3 reads CASGERLYNSPLHF. Written as DNA, the CDR3 is TGTGCCAGCGGGGAACGACTGTATAATTCACCCCTCCACTTT.

This chain joins TRBV19 and TRBJ2-2, with D perhaps matching TRBD1 (5 bases). This CDR3 comprises 14 residues. The germline V gene encodes CDR1 LNHDA and CDR2 SQIVND (reference sequence). Trimming took off 5 bases at V and 6 bases at J, with 13 bases between the two ends. CDR3 sequence reads: CASSGAGYPGELFF. DNA of the CDR3: TGTGCCAGTAGTGGGGCAGGGTATCCCGGGGAGCTGTTTTTT.

The chain is built from TRBV10-2 and TRBJ1-1; no reliable D call. The CDR3 spans 15 residues. Deletions cut 6 bases from V and 1 base from J, with 15 bases between. CDR1 WSHSY and CDR2 SAAADI come from the germline V gene. CDR3 in amino acids: CASRERSGANTEAFF. CDR3 bases: TGCGCCAGCAGAGAAAGATCCGGAGCGAACACTGAAGCTTTCTTT.

The chain recombines TRBV15 with TRBJ2-7; 9 nucleotides agree with TRBD1. CDR3 length equals 17 residues. The V and J ends lost 6 bases and 0 bases, in that order; junction bases with no gene match: 12. Germline V gene lookup returns CDR1 LNHNV and CDR2 YYDKDF (reference sequence). The CDR3 spells CATSTTATGQGSYEQYF. CDR3 sequence (DNA): TGTGCCACCAGTACCACTGCGACGGGACAGGGCTCCTACGAGCAGTACTTC.

The J gene is TRBJ2-1, the V gene TRBV28, with 8 bases that match TRBD1. The ends lost 4 bases at V and 6 bases at J; junction bases unmatched: 11. Germline V CDR1 and CDR2: MDHEN, SYDVKM. CDR3 size: 16 residues. DNA for the CDR3: TGTGCCAGCAGTTATAGGACAGGGACCCCTGTCAATGAGCAGTTCTTC. This gives the protein CASSYRTGTPVNEQFF.

V usage is TRBV18 and J usage is TRBJ2-1, with 9 bases aligning to TRBD1. CDR3 length equals 14 residues. Germline loops: CDR1 KGHSH, CDR2 LQKENI. V lost 6 bases, J lost 7 bases, and 7 bases stayed unmatched. Here the CDR3 DNA reads TGTGCCAGCTCCCCCGGGACAGGGTTGAATGAGCAGTTCTTC. Translating it yields CASSPGTGLNEQFF.

The CDR3 spells CASSRLQLNTDTQYF. CDR3 DNA sequence: TGTGCCAGCAGCCGACTACAACTAAACACAGATACGCAGTATTTT. This sequence joins TRBV13 and TRBJ2-3; possibly TRBD2 for D (5 bases). Germline CDR1 is PRHDT and CDR2 is FYEKMQ (reference sequence). This CDR3 is 15 amino acids long. The V and J ends lost 5 bases and 2 bases respectively, with 14 bases between them.

This clone was detected once. One junction end disagrees with the germline gene, perhaps due to a read error. The chain couples TRBV5-4 to TRBJ2-1; 7 bases align to TRBD1. From germline, CDR1 is SGHNT and CDR2 YYREEE (reference sequence). This CDR3 is built from 15 residues. CDR3 protein: CAGSLIGGYYNEQFF. The CDR3 DNA sequence: TGTGCCGGCAGCTTGATAGGGGGCTACTACAATGAGCAGTTCTTC. Using reference TRBV5-4 and TRBJ2-1 for the parts outside the CDR3, the full variable domain is ETGVTQSPTHLIKTRGQQVTLRCSSQSGHNTVSWYQQALGQGPQFIFQYYREEENGRGNFPPRFSGLQFPNYSSELNVNALELDDSALYLCAGSLIGGYYNEQFFGPGTRLTVL.

This clone has just one count. The genes are TRBV12-5 and TRBJ2-1; no reliable D call. The CDR3 has 15 residues. V gave up 2 bases and J gave up 9 bases, with 17 bases separating them. Per the germline V gene, CDR1 is LGHNT and CDR2 is FRNRAP. CDR3 protein: CASGLYLTGSIEQFF. Here the CDR3 DNA reads TGTGCTAGTGGTTTGTATTTGACCGGGTCTATTGAGCAGTTCTTC.

This chain links TRBV19 with TRBJ1-1; weak D call: TRBD1 (5 bases). Deletions cut 4 bases from V and 4 bases from J, with 13 bases between. Germline assignment: CDR1 LNHDA and CDR2 SQIVND (reference sequence). The CDR3 runs 14 residues. This CDR3 is CASSTWDGTTEAFF. CDR3 bases: TGTGCCAGTAGTACCTGGGACGGAACCACTGAAGCTTTCTTT.

The V call is TRBV13, the J call TRBJ2-5; the match to TRBD2 covers 8 bases. Germline values: CDR1 PRHDT, CDR2 FYEKMQ (reference sequence). There are 18 residues in the CDR3. The ends lost 8 bases at V and 5 bases at J; junction bases unmatched: 22. The DNA for the CDR3 is TGTGCCAGCGCATTTTCCTCAGGTTCAAGCGGGAGAATCGAGACCCAGTACTTC. Translated: CASAFSSGSSGRIETQYF.